The rows below give T cell receptor beta chains drawn from one sample of a study of cytomegalovirus exposure and HLA in healthy donors. Profiling relied on immunoSEQ multiplex PCR, and the TCRdb table lists in-frame clones only, not all of them. The repertoire holds some 170,000 clones, with 65% to 75% as singletons. The sequencing input was PBMCs. Every receptor here comes from a human donor in good health. The CDR3 runs from the conserved cysteine through the conserved F or W. Each record gives: J gene, D gene, clone size, V gene, CDR3 protein, CDR3 DNA. A D gene is named only where the DNA matches it firmly. Rows may omit the clone size; those that give it use once, few, many or a size class.

TRBJ1-3 . . TRBV5-1 CASRKEGAGNTIYF TGCGCCAGCAGAAAAGAAGGAGCTGGAAACACCATATATTTT
TRBJ2-7 . . TRBV5-8 CASSFSSGPSYEQYF TGTGCCAGCAGCTTCTCGTCAGGTCCATCCTACGAGCAGTACTTC
TRBJ2-5 TRBD2 . TRBV9 CASTPGGLKETQYF TGTGCCAGCACCCCGGGGGGGCTAAAAGAGACCCAGTACTTC
TRBJ2-5 . . TRBV18 CASSSDPAGETQYF TGTGCCAGCTCGTCGGACCCGGCGGGGGAGACCCAGTACTTC
TRBJ2-1 . . TRBV12-5 CASVAGTQRNEQFF TGTGCTAGTGTCGCCGGGACTCAAAGAAATGAGCAGTTCTTC
TRBJ1-2 TRBD1 . TRBV6-4 CASSPGQGILYGYTF TGTGCCAGCAGCCCGGGACAGGGAATTCTGTATGGCTACACCTTC
TRBJ1-2 . once TRBV4-3 CASSQGGNYGYTF TGCGCCAGCAGCCAAGGAGGGAACTATGGCTACACCTTC
TRBJ2-7 . . TRBV9 CASSVGDMEDEQYF TGTGCCAGCAGCGTAGGTGACATGGAAGACGAGCAGTACTTC
TRBJ1-1 . . TRBV5-1 CASSSTGQNTEAFF TGCGCCAGCAGCTCGACGGGACAGAACACTGAAGCTTTCTTT
TRBJ1-5 . . TRBV9 CASSVGTGLRQPQHF TGTGCCAGCAGCGTAGGAACGGGTTTGCGGCAGCCCCAGCATTTT
TRBJ1-6 . . TRBV19 CASRPTRNSPLHF TGTGCCAGTAGGCCCACTCGGAATTCACCCCTCCACTTT
TRBJ1-2 . . TRBV7-8 CASSLARAGRNGYTF TGTGCCAGCAGCTTAGCGCGGGCAGGGAGGAATGGCTACACCTTC
TRBJ2-7 TRBD1 . TRBV9 CASSARQGSSYEQYF TGTGCCAGCAGCGCCCGACAGGGGTCCTCCTACGAGCAGTACTTC
TRBJ2-7 TRBD1 few TRBV6-5 CASSGGQGYYEQYF TGTGCCAGCAGTGGGGGACAGGGTTACTACGAGCAGTACTTC
TRBJ1-2 TRBD1 . TRBV6-5 CASSPLGQGGYGYTF TGTGCCAGCAGTCCCTTGGGACAGGGTGGCTATGGCTACACCTTC
TRBJ2-3 . few TRBV20-1 CSAQVDDTQYF TGCAGTGCTCAGGTTGACGATACGCAGTATTTT
TRBJ1-4 TRBD1 . TRBV9 CASSGGQVRGEKLFF TGTGCCAGCAGCGGAGGACAGGTCAGGGGTGAAAAACTGTTTTTT
TRBJ1-1 . . TRBV30 CAYTQGRDMNTEAFF TGTGCCTACACCCAGGGACGGGACATGAACACTGAAGCTTTCTTT
TRBJ1-2 . . TRBV6-5 CASSIRGGFYGYTF TGTGCCAGCAGCATCCGGGGGGGCTTCTATGGCTACACCTTC
TRBJ2-7 TRBD2 . TRBV11-2 CASSLGPAGGEQYF TGTGCCAGCAGCTTAGGTCCGGCGGGAGGGGAGCAGTACTTC
TRBJ2-7 . . TRBV2 CASDGGYEQYF TGTGCCAGCGACGGGGGCTACGAGCAGTACTTC
TRBJ2-5 . . TRBV5-1 CASRFGGGEETQYF TGCGCCAGCAGATTTGGAGGAGGGGAAGAGACCCAGTACTTC
TRBJ1-6 . . TRBV7-9 CSSSLQAQNSPLHF TGTTCCAGCAGTTTACAGGCTCAGAATTCACCCCTCCACTTT
TRBJ2-5 TRBD1 . TRBV7-2 CASSLTGTGDETQYF TGTGCCAGCAGCTTGACCGGGACAGGGGACGAGACCCAGTACTTC
TRBJ2-3 TRBD1 once TRBV19 CASRDRESPDTQYF TGTGCCAGTAGGGACAGGGAATCTCCGGATACGCAGTATTTT
TRBJ2-5 TRBD2 . TRBV9 CASSLAPGLADQETQYF TGTGCCAGCAGCCTAGCCCCAGGACTAGCGGACCAAGAGACCCAGTACTTC
TRBJ2-6 TRBD1 . TRBV9 CASSETGVGSGANVLTF TGTGCCAGCAGCGAGACAGGGGTCGGCTCTGGGGCCAACGTCCTGACTTTC
TRBJ2-1 TRBD2 . TRBV7-8 CASSLASAGDEQFF TGTGCCAGCAGCTTAGCTTCCGCGGGGGATGAGCAGTTCTTC
TRBJ1-1 . . TRBV6-1 CASSVTGLATEAFF TGTGCCAGCAGTGTCACAGGGTTGGCCACTGAAGCTTTCTTT
TRBJ2-2 . . TRBV18 CASSPRTGELFF TGTGCCAGCTCACCCCGCACCGGGGAGCTGTTTTTT
TRBJ1-1 . . TRBV2 CARGAPEAFF TGTGCCAGGGGGGCCCCTGAAGCTTTCTTT
TRBJ2-3 . once TRBV9 CASSVGGVTDTQYF TGTGCCAGCAGCGTAGGGGGCGTAACAGATACGCAGTATTTT
TRBJ2-3 TRBD2 . TRBV10-2 CASRVSGGGDTQYF TGCGCCAGCAGAGTAAGCGGGGGGGGAGATACGCAGTATTTT
TRBJ1-5 . . TRBV15 CATSRDRGKAQPQHF TGTGCCACCAGCAGAGATCGGGGTAAGGCTCAGCCCCAGCATTTT
TRBJ2-1 TRBD2 once TRBV7-3 CASSLDGGEYEQFF TGTGCCAGCAGCTTGGACGGGGGGGAATATGAGCAGTTCTTC
TRBJ2-5 TRBD1 . TRBV7-7 CASQTGTGSQETQYF TGTGCTAGCCAGACCGGGACAGGGTCCCAAGAGACCCAGTACTTC
TRBJ2-3 TRBD1 . TRBV13 CASSLGLGQALTDTQYF TGTGCCAGCAGCTTAGGCCTGGGACAGGCCCTCACAGATACGCAGTATTTT
TRBJ2-7 . . TRBV7-9 CASSPTRAPYEQYF TGTGCCAGCAGCCCGACCAGGGCTCCCTACGAGCAGTACTTC
TRBJ2-7 TRBD1 . TRBV28 CASSATGQYEQYF TGTGCCAGCAGTGCGACAGGGCAGTACGAGCAGTACTTC
TRBJ1-1 . . TRBV6-6 CASRAGLTSNTEAFF TGTGCCAGCAGGGCAGGGCTCACCTCGAACACTGAAGCTTTCTTT
TRBJ1-2 TRBD1 . TRBV7-2 CASSKTGVGYTF TGTGCCAGCAGCAAGACAGGGGTAGGCTACACCTTC
TRBJ2-2 TRBD2 . TRBV7-3 CASSRSRLAGATGELFF TGTGCCAGCAGCCGAAGCAGACTAGCGGGGGCCACCGGGGAGCTGTTTTTT
TRBJ2-7 TRBD2 once TRBV5-5 CASSLTSGSDEQYF TGTGCCAGCAGCCTAACTAGCGGGTCCGACGAGCAGTACTTC
TRBJ2-7 . once TRBV25-1 CASSDRHRYEQYF TGTGCCAGCAGTGACAGGCACCGCTACGAGCAGTACTTC
TRBJ2-7 . . TRBV20-1 CSAVTGDVQYF TGCAGTGCTGTGACGGGGGACGTGCAGTACTTC
TRBJ1-2 . . TRBV6-5 CASSYRQEPYGYTF TGTGCCAGCAGTTACCGACAGGAGCCCTATGGCTACACCTTC
TRBJ1-2 . . TRBV6-1 CASSERGVRGAVYGYTF TGTGCCAGCAGTGAACGTGGGGTACGGGGGGCCGTATATGGCTACACCTTC